Listed below are T cell receptor beta chains from one sample, sequenced in a study of shared T cell receptors in the human thymus. TCRdb keeps only in-frame clones here, not all; method: immunoSEQ multiplex PCR. The data hold 540,000 or so clones, with approximately 80% observed a single time. The same sample was also studied in work on human thymus T cells.

The sequenced sample was thymocytes. The receptors shown here come from a boy younger than two with a congenital heart defect. Each CDR3 is given with its conserved first and last residue. The D gene is left open where the match is weak. Rows may omit the clone size; those that give it use once, few, many or a size class.

v_call	d_call	j_call	clone_size	cdr3_aa	cdr3_nt
TRBV5-1	TRBD2	TRBJ2-1	.	CASSGPLAGGNNEQFF	TGCGCCAGCAGCGGGCCACTAGCGGGAGGCAACAATGAGCAGTTCTTC
TRBV29-1	TRBD1	TRBJ2-7	.	CSARTRTGPFSYEQYF	TGCAGCGCCAGAACGAGGACAGGGCCCTTCTCCTACGAGCAGTACTTC
TRBV7-9	.	TRBJ2-7	.	CASSLVPSSYEQYF	TGTGCCAGCAGCTTAGTCCCGAGCTCCTACGAGCAGTACTTC
TRBV15	TRBD1	TRBJ2-1	.	CATSTWDRGSYNEQFF	TGTGCCACCAGCACATGGGACAGGGGTTCCTACAATGAGCAGTTCTTC
TRBV12-5	TRBD1	TRBJ2-1	.	CASGVDRGPHNEQFF	TGTGCTAGTGGGGTCGACAGGGGGCCACACAATGAGCAGTTCTTC
TRBV5-6	.	TRBJ2-3	once	CASSYRQIRRTDTQYF	TGTGCCAGCAGCTACCGACAGATCAGGCGCACAGATACGCAGTATTTT
TRBV10-3	TRBD1	TRBJ1-1	.	CAISEAGTANTEAFF	TGTGCCATCAGTGAGGCCGGGACAGCTAACACTGAAGCTTTCTTT
TRBV28	TRBD2	TRBJ2-2	once	CASRWGGTGELFF	TGTGCCAGCCGATGGGGGGGCACCGGGGAGCTGTTTTTT
TRBV7-2	TRBD2	TRBJ2-5	.	CASSLGLAGGQETQYF	TGTGCCAGCAGCTTAGGCCTAGCGGGAGGACAAGAGACCCAGTACTTC
TRBV4-1	TRBD2	TRBJ2-1	.	CASSQVSGRGYNEQFF	TGCGCCAGCAGCCAAGTTAGCGGGAGGGGTTACAATGAGCAGTTCTTC
TRBV27	TRBD1	TRBJ2-7	.	CAGRGQASRQSSYEQYF	TGTGCCGGACGGGGACAGGCGTCACGGCAGAGCTCCTACGAGCAGTACTTC
TRBV30	TRBD1	TRBJ2-4	few	CAWSLGTVPILAKNIQYF	TGTGCCTGGAGCCTCGGGACAGTCCCTATCCTAGCCAAAAACATTCAGTACTTC
TRBV21-1	.	TRBJ1-4	.	CASSVRDREGGNEKLFF	TGTGCCAGCAGCGTCCGGGACAGGGAAGGGGGTAATGAAAAACTGTTTTTT
TRBV6-1	TRBD1	TRBJ2-3	.	CASSAPGGDLSTDTQYF	TGTGCCAGCAGTGCCCCAGGGGGCGACCTCAGCACAGATACGCAGTATTTT
TRBV7-8	TRBD2	TRBJ2-3	.	CASRYSGMSDTQYF	TGTGCCAGCAGATATAGCGGGATGTCAGATACGCAGTATTTT
TRBV14	TRBD2	TRBJ2-1	.	CASSPRLARYNEQFF	TGTGCCAGCAGCCCCCGACTAGCGCGTTACAATGAGCAGTTCTTC
TRBV14	.	TRBJ1-1	.	CASSQDPMFPGTEAFF	TGTGCCAGCAGCCAAGATCCGATGTTTCCGGGGACTGAAGCTTTCTTT
TRBV4-1	TRBD2	TRBJ2-5	.	CASSQDASGVQETQYF	TGCGCCAGCAGCCAAGACGCTAGCGGGGTCCAAGAGACCCAGTACTTC
TRBV14	.	TRBJ2-7	.	CASSQDGAEQYF	TGTGCCAGCAGCCAAGATGGGGCCGAGCAGTACTTC
TRBV11-2	TRBD2	TRBJ2-7	.	CASSLAGEGIYEQYF	TGTGCCAGCAGCTTGGCGGGAGAAGGTATTTACGAGCAGTACTTC
TRBV28	TRBD2	TRBJ2-7	few	CASSFPWASGPYEQYF	TGTGCCAGCAGTTTCCCCTGGGCTAGCGGGCCCTACGAGCAGTACTTC
TRBV6-1	.	TRBJ1-3	.	CASSGFADSKANTIYF	TGTGCCAGCAGTGGTTTTGCTGACTCCAAGGCGAACACCATATATTTT
TRBV5-1	.	TRBJ2-3	.	CASSLGHSGSGTDTQYF	TGCGCCAGCAGCTTGGGGCACAGCGGGTCGGGGACAGATACGCAGTATTTT
TRBV5-4	.	TRBJ1-2	.	CASSPLEGGYTF	TGTGCCAGCAGCCCCCTCGAGGGAGGCTACACCTTC
TRBV23-1	TRBD2	TRBJ2-2	.	CASSQSALAGEVTGELFF	TGCGCCAGCAGTCAATCGGCGTTAGCGGGAGAGGTGACCGGGGAGCTGTTTTTT
TRBV6-6	.	TRBJ2-7	.	CASSLLDLYEQYF	TGTGCCAGCAGTTTACTAGATTTGTACGAGCAGTACTTC
TRBV27	TRBD2	TRBJ2-5	.	CASSTFSGDQETQYF	TGTGCCAGCAGTACCTTCAGCGGGGACCAAGAGACCCAGTACTTC
TRBV6-7	.	TRBJ2-1	.	CASLRSHSGGPYNEQFF	TGTGCCAGCCTAAGATCCCATAGCGGAGGGCCTTACAATGAGCAGTTCTTC
TRBV4-2	TRBD1	TRBJ2-7	few	CASSQGQGESSYEQYF	TGTGCCAGCAGCCAAGGACAGGGGGAAAGCTCCTACGAGCAGTACTTC
TRBV28	.	TRBJ1-1	.	CASSLGGAEAFF	TGTGCCAGCAGTTTGGGGGGAGCTGAAGCTTTCTTT
TRBV5-8	TRBD1	TRBJ2-5	.	CASSGIRDRGPAGYQETQYF	TGTGCCAGCAGCGGGATCCGGGACAGGGGTCCAGCGGGATACCAAGAGACCCAGTACTTC
TRBV11-1	.	TRBJ2-3	.	CASSLTSRERGFTDTQYF	TGTGCCAGCAGCTTAACCAGCCGGGAGAGGGGCTTCACAGATACGCAGTATTTT
TRBV4-1	.	TRBJ2-6	once	CASSQVRIGSTISGANVLTF	TGCGCCAGCAGCCAAGTACGAATAGGGAGTACAATCTCTGGGGCCAACGTCCTGACTTTC
TRBV6-4	.	TRBJ1-5	.	CASSGCVRVGDRNQPQHF	TGTGCCAGCAGTGGGTGTGTCAGGGTCGGCGATAGAAATCAGCCCCAGCATTTT
TRBV28	.	TRBJ2-7	few	CASSPGHLSYEQYF	TGTGCCAGCAGTCCGGGACACCTCTCCTACGAGCAGTACTTC
TRBV4-3	TRBD1	TRBJ2-2	.	CASSQLRGHGTGELFF	TGCGCCAGCAGCCAACTCAGGGGGCATGGGACCGGGGAGCTGTTTTTT
TRBV28	TRBD1	TRBJ1-1	.	CASSLRTGGTEAFF	TGTGCCAGCAGTTTAAGGACAGGGGGTACTGAAGCTTTCTTT
TRBV5-1	.	TRBJ2-7	.	CASSLAVLFSYEQYF	TGCGCCAGCAGCTTGGCCGTCCTCTTCTCCTACGAGCAGTACTTC
TRBV6-1	TRBD2	TRBJ2-7	.	CASSEEGLGWVEQYF	TGTGCCAGCAGTGAAGAGGGACTAGGGTGGGTGGAGCAGTACTTC
TRBV6-6	.	TRBJ2-7	once	CASSQRTHGGYEQYF	TGTGCCAGCAGCCAAAGGACCCACGGCGGGTACGAGCAGTACTTC
TRBV4-3	.	TRBJ2-7	.	CASSPTSSRIPRGEQYF	TGCGCCAGCAGCCCAACTTCAAGCAGGATCCCAAGGGGCGAGCAGTACTTC
TRBV27	.	TRBJ2-1	.	CASSGLEEGEQFF	TGTGCCAGCAGTGGCCTGGAGGAGGGTGAGCAGTTCTTC
TRBV5-1	TRBD2	TRBJ2-7	.	CASSSLAASYEQYF	TGCGCCAGCAGCTCTCTAGCGGCCTCCTACGAGCAGTACTTC
TRBV25-1	TRBD2	TRBJ2-5	.	CASSPGGSGETQYF	TGTGCCAGCAGTCCTGGCGGGAGTGGGGAGACCCAGTACTTC
TRBV4-1	TRBD1	TRBJ2-7	.	CASSQDPGQGKDEQYF	TGCGCCAGCAGCCAAGATCCCGGACAGGGAAAGGACGAGCAGTACTTC
TRBV29-1	TRBD1	TRBJ2-1	.	CSVFDRGPYNEQFF	TGCAGCGTTTTTGACAGGGGCCCCTACAATGAGCAGTTCTTC
TRBV4-3	TRBD2	TRBJ2-3	.	CASSQDRSSGATDTQYF	TGCGCCAGCAGCCAAGATCGAAGTAGCGGGGCCACAGATACGCAGTATTTT
TRBV23-1	TRBD1	TRBJ2-7	.	CASSQSDRGSYEQYF	TGCGCCAGCAGTCAGTCGGACAGGGGGTCCTACGAGCAGTACTTC
TRBV7-6	TRBD2	TRBJ2-7	.	CASSRGGTLSYEQYF	TGTGCCAGCAGCCGGGGGGGGACCCTCTCCTACGAGCAGTACTTC
TRBV7-9	TRBD2	TRBJ2-2	.	CASSFGIREVDTGELFF	TGTGCCAGCAGCTTTGGGATTCGGGAGGTGGACACCGGGGAGCTGTTTTTT
TRBV27	TRBD1	TRBJ2-7	.	CASSPSSSAIGTGSYEQYF	TGTGCCAGCAGTCCCTCGTCCTCTGCTATCGGGACAGGCTCCTACGAGCAGTACTTC
TRBV12-5	TRBD1	TRBJ1-1	.	CASGDRVEDTEAFF	TGTGCTAGTGGCGACAGGGTGGAGGACACTGAAGCTTTCTTT